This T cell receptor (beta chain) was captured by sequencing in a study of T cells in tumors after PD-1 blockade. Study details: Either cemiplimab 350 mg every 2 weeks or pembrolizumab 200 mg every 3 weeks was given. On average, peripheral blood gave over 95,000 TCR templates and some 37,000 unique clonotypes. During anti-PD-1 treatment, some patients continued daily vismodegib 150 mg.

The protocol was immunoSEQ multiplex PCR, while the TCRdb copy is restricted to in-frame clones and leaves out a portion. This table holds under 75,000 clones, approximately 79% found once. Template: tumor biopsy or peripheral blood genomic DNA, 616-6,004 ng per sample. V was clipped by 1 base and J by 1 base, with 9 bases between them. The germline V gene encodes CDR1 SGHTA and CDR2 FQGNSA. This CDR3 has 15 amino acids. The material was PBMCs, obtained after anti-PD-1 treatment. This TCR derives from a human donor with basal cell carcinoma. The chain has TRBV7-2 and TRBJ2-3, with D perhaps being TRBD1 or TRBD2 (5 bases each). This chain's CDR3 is CASSLEGRRTDTQYF. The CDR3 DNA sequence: TGTGCCAGCAGCTTAGAGGGACGGCGCACAGATACGCAGTATTTT.